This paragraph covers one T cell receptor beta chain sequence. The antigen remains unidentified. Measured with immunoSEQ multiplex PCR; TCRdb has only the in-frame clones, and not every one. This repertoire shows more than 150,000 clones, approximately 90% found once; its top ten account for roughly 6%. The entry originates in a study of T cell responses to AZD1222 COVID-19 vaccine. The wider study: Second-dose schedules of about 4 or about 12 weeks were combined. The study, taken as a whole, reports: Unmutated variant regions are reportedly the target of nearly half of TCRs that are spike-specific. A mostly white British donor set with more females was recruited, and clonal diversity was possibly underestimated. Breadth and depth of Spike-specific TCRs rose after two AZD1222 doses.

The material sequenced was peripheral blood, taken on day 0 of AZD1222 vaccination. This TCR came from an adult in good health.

CDR3 nucleotide sequence: TGTGCCAGCAGTTACAGGGGGCTGGGAGGTGAAAAACTGTTTTTT. Translating gives CASSYRGLGGEKLFF. The J gene is TRBJ1-4, the V gene TRBV6-5; TRBD1 matches 7 bases. The CDR3 has 15 residues. The germline gives CDR1 MNHEY, CDR2 SVGAGI. Trimming cost V 2 bases and J 7 bases; bases outside gene matches: 7.